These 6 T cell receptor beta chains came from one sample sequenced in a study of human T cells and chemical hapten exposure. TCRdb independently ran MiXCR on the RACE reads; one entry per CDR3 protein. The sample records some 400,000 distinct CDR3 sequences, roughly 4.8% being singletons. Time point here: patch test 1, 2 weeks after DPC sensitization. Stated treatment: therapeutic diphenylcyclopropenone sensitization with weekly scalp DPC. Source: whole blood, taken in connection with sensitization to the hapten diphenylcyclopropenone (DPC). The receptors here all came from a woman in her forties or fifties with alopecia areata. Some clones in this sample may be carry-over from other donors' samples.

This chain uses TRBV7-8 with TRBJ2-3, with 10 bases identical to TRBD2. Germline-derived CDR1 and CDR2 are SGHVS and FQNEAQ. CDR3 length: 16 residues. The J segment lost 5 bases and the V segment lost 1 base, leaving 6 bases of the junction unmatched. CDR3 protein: CASSLGLAGVKDTQYF. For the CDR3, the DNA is TGTGCCAGCAGCTTAGGGCTAGCGGGGGTAAAAGATACGCAGTATTTT.

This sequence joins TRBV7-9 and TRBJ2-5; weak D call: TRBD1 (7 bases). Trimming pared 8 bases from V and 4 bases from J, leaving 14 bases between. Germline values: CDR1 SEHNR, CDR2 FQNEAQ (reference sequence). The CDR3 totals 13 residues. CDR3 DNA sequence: TGTGCCAGCGGCGGAGGGGGCAGAGAGACCCAGTACTTC. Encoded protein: CASGGGGRETQYF.

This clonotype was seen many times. CDR3 coding DNA: TGTGCCAGCAGTTACTCCGGGACAGGGAACACTGAAGCTTTCTTT. Encoded protein: CASSYSGTGNTEAFF. V usage is TRBV6-5 and J usage is TRBJ1-1; 8 bases fit TRBD1. The junction had 1 base not matched to a gene; V was cut back by 0 bases and J by 1 base. CDR1 is MNHEY and CDR2 is SVGAGI in the germline V gene. The CDR3 has 15 amino acids.

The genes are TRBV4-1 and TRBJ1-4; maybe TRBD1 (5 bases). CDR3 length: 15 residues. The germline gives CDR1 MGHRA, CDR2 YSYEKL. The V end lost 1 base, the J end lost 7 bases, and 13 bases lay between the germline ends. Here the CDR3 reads CASSQVASGGEKLFF. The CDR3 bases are TGCGCCAGCAGCCAAGTGGCTTCCGGGGGTGAAAAACTGTTTTTT.

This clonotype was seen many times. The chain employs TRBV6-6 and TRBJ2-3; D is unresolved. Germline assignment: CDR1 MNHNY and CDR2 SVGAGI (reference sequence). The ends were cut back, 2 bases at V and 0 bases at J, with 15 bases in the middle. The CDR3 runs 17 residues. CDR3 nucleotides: TGTGCCAGCAGTTACGATTCTTACCCGCTAAGCACAGATACGCAGTATTTT. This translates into CASSYDSYPLSTDTQYF.

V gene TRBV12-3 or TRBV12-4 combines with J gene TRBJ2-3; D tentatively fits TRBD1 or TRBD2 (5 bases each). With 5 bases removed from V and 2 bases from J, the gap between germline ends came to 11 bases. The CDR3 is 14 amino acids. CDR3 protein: CASSGDRYTDTQYF. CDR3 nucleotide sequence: TGTGCCAGCAGTGGGGACCGCTACACAGATACGCAGTATTTT.